The 18 T cell receptor beta chains in this list originate from one sample, sequenced in a study of cytomegalovirus exposure and HLA in healthy donors. PCR employed 60 Vbeta and 13 Jbeta primers. Assay used: immunoSEQ multiplex PCR; TCRdb lists only in-frame clones, some missing. The data hold about 180,000 clones, with over 80% observed a single time. Sample: PBMCs. Receptors originate from a man aged 40-49 years in good health and CMV-seronegative.

The chain combines TRBV5-1 with TRBJ2-7; 9 positions agree with TRBD1. The V gene end was trimmed by 0 bases and the J gene end by 11 bases; junction bases not matched to a gene: 6. This CDR3 has 13 amino acids. The germline V gene encodes CDR1 SGHRS and CDR2 YFSETQ. The CDR3 nucleotides read TGCGCCAGCAGCTTGGATGGACAGGGGCAGAAGTACTTC. Protein sequence: CASSLDGQGQKYF.

The genes are TRBV7-2 and TRBJ2-7; the match to TRBD2 covers 14 bases. The J segment lost 6 bases and the V segment lost 4 bases, leaving 17 bases of the junction unmatched. The CDR3 has 19 amino acids. Per germline, CDR1 SGHTA and CDR2 FQGNSA. CDR3 sequence: CASSSNPGTSGSVAVEQYF. The CDR3, as DNA: TGTGCCAGCAGCTCCAACCCCGGGACTAGCGGGAGTGTTGCCGTCGAGCAGTACTTC. Supplemented by reference TRBV7-2 and TRBJ2-7, the full variable domain reads GAGVSQSPSNKVTEKGKDVELRCDPISGHTALYWYRQSLGQGLEFLIYFQGNSAPDKSGLPSDRFSAERTGGSVSTLTIQRTQQEDSAVYLCASSSNPGTSGSVAVEQYFGPGTRLTVT.

This chain joins TRBV10-3 and TRBJ2-7; either TRBD1 or TRBD2 may fit D (6 bases each). The CDR3 has 14 amino acids. Trimming cost V 4 bases and J 0 bases, with 10 bases left between them. The germline V gene encodes CDR1 ENHRY and CDR2 SYGVKD. Here the CDR3 reads CAISGSGASYEQYF. Here the CDR3 DNA reads TGTGCCATCAGTGGGTCGGGGGCCTCCTACGAGCAGTACTTC.

With regard to this clone: Within the sample, other DNA sequences also encode this same CDR3. The chain employs TRBV28 and TRBJ2-5; TRBD2 might be the D (5 bases). Germline V gives CDR1 MDHEN, CDR2 SYDVKM. Trimming stripped 5 bases from V and 1 base from J, with 8 bases between. CDR3 size: 13 residues. The CDR3 bases are TGTGCCAGCAGTCCGGACTTCCAAGAGACCCAGTACTTC. Translation gives CASSPDFQETQYF.

The rearrangement joins TRBV7-9 to TRBJ2-5; D not resolved. V was clipped by 2 bases and J by 3 bases, with 10 bases between them. This CDR3 comprises 14 residues. Germline-derived CDR1 and CDR2 are SEHNR and FQNEAQ (reference sequence). CDR3 sequence reads: CASSLFGTKETQYF. CDR3 coding DNA: TGTGCCAGCAGCTTATTTGGTACAAAAGAGACCCAGTACTTC.

The chain joins TRBV15 to TRBJ2-7, with TRBD1 matching over 7 bases. Germline assignment: CDR1 LNHNV and CDR2 YYDKDF (reference sequence). J was trimmed by 2 bases and V by 5 bases; bases with no gene match: 9. The length of the CDR3 is 15 residues. CDR3 protein: CATSPDEGATYEQYF. The CDR3 bases are TGTGCCACCAGCCCCGATGAGGGGGCCACCTACGAGCAGTACTTC.

This clone was counted once. The V call is TRBV2, the J call TRBJ2-7, with 12 bases matching TRBD2. J gave up 6 bases and V 3 bases, and 12 bases lay outside the gene matches. The CDR3 has 17 residues. Per the germline V gene, CDR1 is SNHLY and CDR2 is FYNNEI. The CDR3 is CASSDWLAGGRMFEQYF. DNA for the CDR3: TGTGCCAGCAGTGACTGGCTAGCGGGAGGGCGGATGTTCGAGCAGTACTTC.

This clone was counted a few times. The chain combines TRBV2 with TRBJ1-4; TRBD1 matches at 9 bases. The CDR3 extends over 13 amino acids. CDR1 and CDR2 from the germline V gene are SNHLY and FYNNEI. V shed 6 bases, J shed 7 bases, and the junction held 3 bases outside the gene matches. The CDR3 spells CASSGTGLEKLFF. The CDR3 nucleotides read TGTGCCAGCAGCGGGACAGGGCTTGAAAAACTGTTTTTT.

The chain has TRBV19 and TRBJ2-1; TRBD2 matches at 7 bases. Unmatched junction bases numbered 10, after V lost 6 bases and J lost 8 bases. This CDR3 spans 14 amino acids. CDR1 and CDR2 from the germline V gene are LNHDA and SQIVND (reference sequence). CDR3 sequence: CASRVAGPLYEQFF. CDR3 nucleotides: TGTGCCAGTAGAGTAGCGGGCCCCCTCTATGAGCAGTTCTTC.

The chain combines TRBV6-5 with TRBJ2-5, with D possibly being TRBD1 (5 bases). V was trimmed by 7 bases and J by 2 bases, leaving 14 bases between them. Per germline, CDR1 MNHEY and CDR2 SVGAGI. The CDR3 has 14 residues. CDR3 bases: TGTGCCAGCACTAAGGGGTGGGGTCAAGAGACCCAGTACTTC. This encodes CASTKGWGQETQYF.

The chain uses TRBV28 and TRBJ2-6, with 9 nucleotides matching TRBD1. The CDR3 runs 15 residues. Germline V gene sequence: CDR1 MDHEN, CDR2 SYDVKM. V dropped 5 bases and J dropped 2; count of bases not matched to a gene: 1. The CDR3 is CASSRDRAGANVLTF. For the CDR3, the DNA is TGTGCCAGCAGTCGGGACAGGGCTGGGGCCAACGTCCTGACTTTC.

J is TRBJ1-2 and V is TRBV5-6, with 7 bases lining up with TRBD1. This CDR3 is built from 15 residues. J lost 8 bases, V lost 6 bases, and 16 bases had no gene match. Germline loops: CDR1 SGHDT, CDR2 YYEEEE. The CDR3 region is CASTLGTVEVGGYTF. The CDR3 DNA reads TGTGCCAGCACACTGGGGACAGTAGAGGTGGGGGGCTACACCTTC.

The CDR3 region has the DNA TGTGCCAGCAGCTCCCTCAGGGGGCCTATTCTACAGTTCTTC. Its protein is CASSSLRGPILQFF. The chain recombines TRBV11-2 with TRBJ2-1; the match to TRBD1 covers 8 bases. CDR1 is SGHAT, CDR2 FQNNGV, per germline. The CDR3 loop spans 14 amino acids. Unmatched junction bases numbered 12, after V lost 4 bases and J lost 13 bases.

This sequence joins TRBV4-3 and TRBJ2-1, with TRBD2 as a possible D gene (5 bases). CDR3 length equals 15 residues. Trimming shortened V by 3 bases and J by 7 bases, and 16 bases separated the two germline ends. Germline assignment: CDR1 LGHNA and CDR2 YSLEER. CDR3 nucleotide sequence: TGCGCCAGCAGCCAGGGCCTACTAGTCCCGAATGAGCAGTTCTTC. Translated: CASSQGLLVPNEQFF.

The CDR3 sequence is CASSLWAGELFF. CDR3 nucleotides: TGTGCCAGCAGTTTATGGGCTGGGGAGCTGTTTTTT. The chain combines TRBV28 with TRBJ2-2; no firm D call. This CDR3 spans 12 amino acids. V was shortened by 0 bases and J by 8 bases, with 4 bases between the two germline ends. Looked up from germline, CDR1 is MDHEN and CDR2 is SYDVKM.

This sequence joins TRBV29-1 and TRBJ2-1; TRBD1 is a possible D gene (6 bases). Germline lookup yields CDR1 SQVTM and CDR2 ANQGSEA. The CDR3 has 13 amino acids. The V and J ends lost 8 bases and 4 bases respectively, with 15 bases between them. CDR3 sequence reads: CSSGDRGYNEQFF. CDR3 DNA: TGCAGCTCAGGGGATCGGGGTTACAATGAGCAGTTCTTC.

The chain links TRBV5-4 to TRBJ2-7, with TRBD1 matching over 8 bases. The CDR3 extends over 15 amino acids. The germline gives CDR1 SGHNT, CDR2 YYREEE (reference sequence). With 4 bases clipped from V and 4 bases from J, the junction kept 10 bases outside the gene matches. In DNA form, the CDR3 reads TGTGCCAGCAGCCCGGACAGGGCCAGAGTGTACGAGCAGTACTTC. Its protein product is CASSPDRARVYEQYF.

The chain carries TRBV6-6 and TRBJ1-1, with 8 positions matching TRBD1. This CDR3 has 13 residues. Germline V gene lookup returns CDR1 MNHNY and CDR2 SVGAGI (reference sequence). Trimming at V came to 5 bases and at J to 5 bases, leaving 4 bases not matched to a gene. The CDR3 region is CASSRTGSTEAFF. The CDR3 DNA follows: TGTGCCAGCAGTAGGACAGGGTCTACTGAAGCTTTCTTT.